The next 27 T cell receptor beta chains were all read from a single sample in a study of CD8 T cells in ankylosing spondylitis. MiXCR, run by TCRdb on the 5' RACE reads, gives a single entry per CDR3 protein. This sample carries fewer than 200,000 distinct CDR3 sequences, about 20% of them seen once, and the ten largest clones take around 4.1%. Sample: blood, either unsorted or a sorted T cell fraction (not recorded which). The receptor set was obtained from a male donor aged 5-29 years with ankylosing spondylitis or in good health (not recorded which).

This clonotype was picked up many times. In DNA, the CDR3 is TGTGCCAGCAGTTACCGGACTAGACGAAGCACAGATACGCAGTATTTT. Its protein product is CASSYRTRRSTDTQYF. The V gene is TRBV5-6, the J gene TRBJ2-3, with 7 bases that match TRBD2. The CDR3 totals 16 residues. V gave up 5 bases and J gave up 0 bases; unmatched junction bases: 9. Germline assignment: CDR1 SGHDT and CDR2 YYEEEE.

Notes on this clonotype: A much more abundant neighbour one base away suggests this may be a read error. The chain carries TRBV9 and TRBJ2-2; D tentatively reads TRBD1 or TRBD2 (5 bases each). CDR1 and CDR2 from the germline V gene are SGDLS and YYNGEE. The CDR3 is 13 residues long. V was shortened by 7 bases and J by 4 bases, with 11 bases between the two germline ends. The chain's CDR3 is CASEGPPTGELFF. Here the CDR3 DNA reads TGTGCCAGCGAGGGACCTCCCACCGGGGAGCTGTTTTTT.

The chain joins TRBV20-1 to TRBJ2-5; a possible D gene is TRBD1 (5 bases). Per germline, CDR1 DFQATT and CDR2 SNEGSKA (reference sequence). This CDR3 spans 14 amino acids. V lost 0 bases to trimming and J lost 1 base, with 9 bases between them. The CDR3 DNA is TGCAGTGCTAGAGAAGGGGTTCTCCAAGAGACCCAGTACTTC. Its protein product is CSAREGVLQETQYF.

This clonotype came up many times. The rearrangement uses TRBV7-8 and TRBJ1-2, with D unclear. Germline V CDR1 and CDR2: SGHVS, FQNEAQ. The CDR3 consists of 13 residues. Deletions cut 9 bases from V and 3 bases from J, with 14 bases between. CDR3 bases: TGTGCCAGTCGGGCATACCAGGACTATGGCTACACCTTC. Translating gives CASRAYQDYGYTF.

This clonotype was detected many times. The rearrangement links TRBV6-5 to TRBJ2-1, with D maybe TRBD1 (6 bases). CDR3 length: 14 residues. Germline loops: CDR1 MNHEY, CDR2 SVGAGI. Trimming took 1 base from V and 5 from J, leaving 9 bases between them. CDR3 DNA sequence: TGTGCCAGCAGTTACTACCCAGGGGACAATGAGCAGTTCTTC. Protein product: CASSYYPGDNEQFF.

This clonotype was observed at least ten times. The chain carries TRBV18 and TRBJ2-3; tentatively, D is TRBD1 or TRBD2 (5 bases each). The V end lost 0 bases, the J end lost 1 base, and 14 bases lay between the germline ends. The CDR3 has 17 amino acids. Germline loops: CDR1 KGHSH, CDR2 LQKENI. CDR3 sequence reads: CASSPPGVAGGTDTQYF. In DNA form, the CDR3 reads TGTGCCAGCTCACCACCGGGGGTAGCCGGGGGCACAGATACGCAGTATTTT.

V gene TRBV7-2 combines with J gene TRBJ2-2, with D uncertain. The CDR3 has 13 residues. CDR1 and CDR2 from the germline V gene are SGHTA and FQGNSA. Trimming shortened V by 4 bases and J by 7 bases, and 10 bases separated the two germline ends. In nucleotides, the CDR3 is TGTGCCAGCAGCTCTTTTCCGTACGGGGAGCTGTTTTTT. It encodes CASSSFPYGELFF.

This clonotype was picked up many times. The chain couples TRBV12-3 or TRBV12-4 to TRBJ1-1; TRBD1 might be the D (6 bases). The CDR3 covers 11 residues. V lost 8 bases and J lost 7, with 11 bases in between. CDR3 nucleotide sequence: TGTGCCAGCGCGGGGGCAATTGAAGCTTTCTTT. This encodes CASAGAIEAFF.

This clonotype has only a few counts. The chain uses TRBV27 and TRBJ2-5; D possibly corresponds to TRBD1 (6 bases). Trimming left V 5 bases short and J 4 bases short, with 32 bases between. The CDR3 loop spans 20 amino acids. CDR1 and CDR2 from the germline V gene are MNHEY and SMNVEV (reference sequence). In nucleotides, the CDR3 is TGTGCCAGCAGTCAAACCCGACCCATTTCCCGCAGGGGAGACGGAGAGACCCAGTACTTC. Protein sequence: CASSQTRPISRRGDGETQYF.

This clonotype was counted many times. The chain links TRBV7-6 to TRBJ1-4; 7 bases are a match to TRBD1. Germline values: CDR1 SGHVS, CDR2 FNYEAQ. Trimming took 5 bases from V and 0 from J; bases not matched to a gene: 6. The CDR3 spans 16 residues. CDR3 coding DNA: TGTGCCAGCAGCCGAGGGGGCGAGGCAACTAATGAAAAACTGTTTTTT. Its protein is CASSRGGEATNEKLFF.

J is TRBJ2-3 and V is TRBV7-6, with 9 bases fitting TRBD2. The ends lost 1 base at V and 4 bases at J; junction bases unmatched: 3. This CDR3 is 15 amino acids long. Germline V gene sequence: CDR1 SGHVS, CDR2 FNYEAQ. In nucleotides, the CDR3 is TGTGCCAGCAGCTTAGGGGGACTAGCTCCAGATACGCAGTATTTT. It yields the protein CASSLGGLAPDTQYF.

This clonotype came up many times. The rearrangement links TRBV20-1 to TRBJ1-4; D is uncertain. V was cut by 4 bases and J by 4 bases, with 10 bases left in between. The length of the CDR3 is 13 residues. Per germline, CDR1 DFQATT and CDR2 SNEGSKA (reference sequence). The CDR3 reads CSATRHLNEKLFF. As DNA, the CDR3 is TGCAGTGCTACGCGACACCTTAATGAAAAACTGTTTTTT.

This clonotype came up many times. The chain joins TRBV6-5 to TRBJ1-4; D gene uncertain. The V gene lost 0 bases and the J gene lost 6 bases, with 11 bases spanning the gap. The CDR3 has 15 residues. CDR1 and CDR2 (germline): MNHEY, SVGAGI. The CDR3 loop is CASSYSGSRDEKLFF. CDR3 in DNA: TGTGCCAGCAGTTACTCCGGGAGTAGGGATGAAAAACTGTTTTTT.

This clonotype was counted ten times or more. The CDR3 is CASSYSQTRGQTGELFF. The DNA of the CDR3 is TGTGCCAGCAGCTACTCGCAGACTAGGGGGCAGACCGGGGAGCTGTTTTTT. The genes are TRBV5-6 and TRBJ2-2; perhaps TRBD1 as D (7 bases). Germline CDR1 is SGHDT and CDR2 is YYEEEE. V was clipped by 3 bases and J by 5 bases, with 20 bases between them. This CDR3 has 17 amino acids.

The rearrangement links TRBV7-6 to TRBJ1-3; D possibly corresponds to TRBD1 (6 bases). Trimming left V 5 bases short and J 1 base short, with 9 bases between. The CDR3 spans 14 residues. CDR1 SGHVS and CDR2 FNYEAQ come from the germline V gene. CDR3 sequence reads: CASSEGVSGNTIYF. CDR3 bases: TGTGCCAGCAGCGAGGGGGTGTCTGGAAACACCATATATTTT. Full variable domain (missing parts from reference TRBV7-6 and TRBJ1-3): GAGVSQSPRYKVTKRGQDVALRCDPISGHVSLYWYRQALGQGPEFLTYFNYEAQQDKSGLPNDRFSAERPEGSISTLTIQRTEQRDSAMYRCASSEGVSGNTIYFGEGSWLTVV.

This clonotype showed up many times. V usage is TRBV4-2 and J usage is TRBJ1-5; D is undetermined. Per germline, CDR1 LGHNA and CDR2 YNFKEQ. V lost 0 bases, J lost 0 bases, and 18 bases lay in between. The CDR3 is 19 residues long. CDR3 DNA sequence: TGTGCCAGCAGCCAAGATCCTCCGGGCAGTGCGTATAGCAATCAGCCCCAGCATTTT. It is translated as CASSQDPPGSAYSNQPQHF.

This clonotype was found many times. The CDR3 spells CSARDWGGGMNTEAFF. DNA for the CDR3: TGCAGTGCTAGAGATTGGGGGGGGGGAATGAACACTGAAGCTTTCTTT. J is TRBJ1-1 and V is TRBV20-1, with a tentative D call TRBD1 (5 bases). The CDR3 totals 16 residues. Germline CDR1 DFQATT, CDR2 SNEGSKA (reference sequence). Trimming stripped 0 bases from V and 0 bases from J, with 14 bases between.

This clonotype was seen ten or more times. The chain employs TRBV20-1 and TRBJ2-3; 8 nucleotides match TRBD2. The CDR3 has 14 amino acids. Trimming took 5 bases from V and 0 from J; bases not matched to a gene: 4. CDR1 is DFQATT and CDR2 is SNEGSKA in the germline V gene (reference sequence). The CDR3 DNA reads TGCAGTGCTCCGATAGCGGGAAGCACAGATACGCAGTATTTT. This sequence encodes CSAPIAGSTDTQYF.

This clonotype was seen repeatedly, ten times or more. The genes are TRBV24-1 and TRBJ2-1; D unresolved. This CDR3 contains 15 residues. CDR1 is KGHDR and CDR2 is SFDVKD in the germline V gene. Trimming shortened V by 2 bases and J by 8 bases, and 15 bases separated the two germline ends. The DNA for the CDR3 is TGTGCCACCAGTGATTCCTCCGGGCACTCCTATGAGCAGTTCTTC. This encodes CATSDSSGHSYEQFF.

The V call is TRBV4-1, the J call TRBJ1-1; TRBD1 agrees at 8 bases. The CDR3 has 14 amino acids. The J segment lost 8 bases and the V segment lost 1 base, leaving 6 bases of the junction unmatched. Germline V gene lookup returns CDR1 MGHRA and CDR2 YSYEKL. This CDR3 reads CASSQVDRGSEAFF. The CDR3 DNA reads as TGCGCCAGCAGCCAAGTCGACAGGGGATCAGAAGCTTTCTTT.

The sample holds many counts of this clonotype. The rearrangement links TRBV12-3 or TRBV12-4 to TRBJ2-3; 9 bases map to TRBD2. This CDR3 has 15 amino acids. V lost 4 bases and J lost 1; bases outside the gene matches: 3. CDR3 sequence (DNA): TGTGCCAGCAGTTCACAGCGGGAGGGCACAGATACGCAGTATTTT. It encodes CASSSQREGTDTQYF.

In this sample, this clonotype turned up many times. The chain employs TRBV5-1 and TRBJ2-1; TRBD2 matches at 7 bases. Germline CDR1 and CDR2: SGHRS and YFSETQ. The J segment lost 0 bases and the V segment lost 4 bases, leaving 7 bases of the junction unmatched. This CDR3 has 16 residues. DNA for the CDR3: TGCGCCAGCAGCCGGGGCGGGAGAGTCTCCTACAATGAGCAGTTCTTC. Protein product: CASSRGGRVSYNEQFF.

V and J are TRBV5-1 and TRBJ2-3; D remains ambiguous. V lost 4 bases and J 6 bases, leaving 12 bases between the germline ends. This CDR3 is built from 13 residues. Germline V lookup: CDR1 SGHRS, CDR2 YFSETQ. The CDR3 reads CASSRAPEDTQYF. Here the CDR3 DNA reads TGCGCCAGCAGCCGGGCCCCGGAGGATACGCAGTATTTT.

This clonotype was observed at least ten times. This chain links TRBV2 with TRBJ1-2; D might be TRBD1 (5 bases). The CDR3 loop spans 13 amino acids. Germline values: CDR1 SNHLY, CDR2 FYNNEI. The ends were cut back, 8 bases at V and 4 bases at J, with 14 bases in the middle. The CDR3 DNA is TGTGCCAGCGGGGATGGGACGATCTATGGCTACACCTTC. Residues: CASGDGTIYGYTF.

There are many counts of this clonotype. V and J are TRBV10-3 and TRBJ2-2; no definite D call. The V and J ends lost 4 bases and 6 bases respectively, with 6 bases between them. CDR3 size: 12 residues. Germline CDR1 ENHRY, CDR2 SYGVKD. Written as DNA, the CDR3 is TGTGCCATCAGTGGGTTAGCCGGGGAGCTGTTTTTT. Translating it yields CAISGLAGELFF.

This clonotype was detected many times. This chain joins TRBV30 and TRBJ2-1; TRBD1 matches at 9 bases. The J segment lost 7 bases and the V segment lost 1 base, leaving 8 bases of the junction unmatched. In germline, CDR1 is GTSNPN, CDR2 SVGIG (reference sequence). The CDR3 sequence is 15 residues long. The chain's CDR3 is CAWSGDGTGINEQFF. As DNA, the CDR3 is TGTGCCTGGAGTGGGGATGGGACAGGGATTAATGAGCAGTTCTTC.

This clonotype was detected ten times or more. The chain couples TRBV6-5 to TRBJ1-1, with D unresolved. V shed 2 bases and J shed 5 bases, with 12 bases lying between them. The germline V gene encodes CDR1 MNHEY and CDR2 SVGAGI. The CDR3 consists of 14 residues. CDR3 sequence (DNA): TGTGCCAGCAGTTACGGTGCGGCGGGGACTGAAGCTTTCTTT. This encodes CASSYGAAGTEAFF.